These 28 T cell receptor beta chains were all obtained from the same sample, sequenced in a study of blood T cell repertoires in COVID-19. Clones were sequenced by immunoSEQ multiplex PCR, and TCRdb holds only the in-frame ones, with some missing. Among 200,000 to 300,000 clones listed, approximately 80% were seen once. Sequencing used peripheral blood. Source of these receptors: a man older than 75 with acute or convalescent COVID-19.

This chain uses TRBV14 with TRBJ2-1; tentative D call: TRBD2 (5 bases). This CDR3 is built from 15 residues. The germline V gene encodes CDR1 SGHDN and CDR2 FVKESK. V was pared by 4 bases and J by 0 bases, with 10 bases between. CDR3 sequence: CASSPTRSSYNEQFF. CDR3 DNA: TGTGCCAGCAGCCCTACTAGGAGCTCCTACAATGAGCAGTTCTTC.

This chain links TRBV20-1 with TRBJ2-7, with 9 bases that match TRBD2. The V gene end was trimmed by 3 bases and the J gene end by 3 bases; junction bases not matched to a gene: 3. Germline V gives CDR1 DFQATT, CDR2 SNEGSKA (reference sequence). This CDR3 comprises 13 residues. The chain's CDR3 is CSASKTSGYEQYF. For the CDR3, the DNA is TGCAGTGCTAGTAAGACTAGCGGCTACGAGCAGTACTTC.

In nucleotides, the CDR3 is TGTGCCAGCTCCCCGGGACAGGGGGTCTATGGCTACACCTTC. As protein: CASSPGQGVYGYTF. V and J are TRBV18 and TRBJ1-2, with 11 bases that match TRBD1. Germline loops: CDR1 KGHSH, CDR2 LQKENI. V shed 6 bases and J 4 bases; nucleotides not matched to a gene: 4. The CDR3 sequence is 14 residues long.

The CDR3 DNA sequence: TGTGCCAGTACCTCTCGGCAGTTACAGTTCAACTATGGCTACACCTTC. It is translated as CASTSRQLQFNYGYTF. The chain couples TRBV19 to TRBJ1-2; D not certain. The CDR3 contains 16 residues. The germline CDR1 and CDR2 sequences are LNHDA and SQIVND (reference sequence). The V end lost 7 bases, the J end lost 2 bases, and 20 bases lay between the germline ends.

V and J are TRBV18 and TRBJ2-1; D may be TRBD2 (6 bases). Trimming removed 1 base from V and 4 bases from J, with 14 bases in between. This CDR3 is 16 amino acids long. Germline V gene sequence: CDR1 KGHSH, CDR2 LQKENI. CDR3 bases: TGTGCCAGCTCACCACGGGGGGAGACACTTTACAATGAGCAGTTCTTC. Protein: CASSPRGETLYNEQFF.

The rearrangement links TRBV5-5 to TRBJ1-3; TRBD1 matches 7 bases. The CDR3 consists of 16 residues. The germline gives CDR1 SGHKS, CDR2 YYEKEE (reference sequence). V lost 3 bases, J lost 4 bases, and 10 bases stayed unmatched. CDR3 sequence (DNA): TGTGCCAGCAGCTCCCGACAGGGAATTCTCGGAAACACCATATATTTT. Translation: CASSSRQGILGNTIYF.

The CDR3 loop reads CASSRAGTRVPDTQYF. For the CDR3, the DNA is TGTGCCAGCAGCCGCGCCGGGACTAGAGTCCCAGATACGCAGTATTTT. This sequence joins TRBV4-2 and TRBJ2-3, with 8 bases lining up with TRBD2. Germline V gives CDR1 LGHNA, CDR2 YNFKEQ. After removal of 4 bases from V and 4 bases from J, the junction contained 10 bases not matched to a gene. The CDR3 is made up of 16 amino acids.

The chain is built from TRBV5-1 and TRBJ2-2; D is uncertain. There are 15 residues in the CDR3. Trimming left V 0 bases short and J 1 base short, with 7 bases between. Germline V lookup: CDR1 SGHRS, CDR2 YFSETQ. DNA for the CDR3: TGCGCCAGCAGCTTGGTCGGCGGGAACACCGGGGAGCTGTTTTTT. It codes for CASSLVGGNTGELFF.

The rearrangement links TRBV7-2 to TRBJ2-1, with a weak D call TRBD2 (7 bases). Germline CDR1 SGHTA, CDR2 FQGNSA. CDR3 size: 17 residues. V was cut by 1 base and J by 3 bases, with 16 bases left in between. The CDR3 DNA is TGTGCCAGCAGCTTAGGGTCCACGGGGGGCCTCTACAATGAGCAGTTCTTC. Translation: CASSLGSTGGLYNEQFF.

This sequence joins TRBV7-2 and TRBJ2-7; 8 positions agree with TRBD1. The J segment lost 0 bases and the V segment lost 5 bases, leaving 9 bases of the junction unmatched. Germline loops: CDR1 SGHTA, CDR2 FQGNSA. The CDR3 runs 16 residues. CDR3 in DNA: TGTGCCAGCAGCGCACAATCAGGGGGCCCCTCCTACGAGCAGTACTTC. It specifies CASSAQSGGPSYEQYF.

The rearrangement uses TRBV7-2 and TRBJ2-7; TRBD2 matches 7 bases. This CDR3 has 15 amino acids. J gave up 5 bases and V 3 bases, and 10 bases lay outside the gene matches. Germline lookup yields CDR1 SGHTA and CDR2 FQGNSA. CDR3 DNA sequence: TGTGCCAGCAGCTTGGAGCTGGGGGGGGTCCACGAGCAGTACTTC. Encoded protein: CASSLELGGVHEQYF.

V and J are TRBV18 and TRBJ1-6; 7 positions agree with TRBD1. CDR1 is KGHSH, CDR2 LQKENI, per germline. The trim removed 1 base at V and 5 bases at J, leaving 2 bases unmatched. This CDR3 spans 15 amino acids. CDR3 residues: CASSPRQGDNSPLHF. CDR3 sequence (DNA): TGTGCCAGCTCACCACGACAGGGAGATAATTCACCCCTCCACTTT.

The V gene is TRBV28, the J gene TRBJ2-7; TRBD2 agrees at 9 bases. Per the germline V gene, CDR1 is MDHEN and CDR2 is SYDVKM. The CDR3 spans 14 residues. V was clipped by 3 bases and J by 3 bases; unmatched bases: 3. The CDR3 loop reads CASSFLAGNYEQYF. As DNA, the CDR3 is TGTGCCAGCAGTTTCCTAGCGGGGAACTACGAGCAGTACTTC.

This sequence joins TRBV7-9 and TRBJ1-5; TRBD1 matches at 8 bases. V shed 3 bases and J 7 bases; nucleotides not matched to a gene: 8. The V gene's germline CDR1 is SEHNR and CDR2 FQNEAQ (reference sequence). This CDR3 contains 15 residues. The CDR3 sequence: CASSFAGQGLQPQHF. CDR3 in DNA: TGTGCCAGCAGCTTCGCCGGACAGGGTCTCCAGCCCCAGCATTTT.

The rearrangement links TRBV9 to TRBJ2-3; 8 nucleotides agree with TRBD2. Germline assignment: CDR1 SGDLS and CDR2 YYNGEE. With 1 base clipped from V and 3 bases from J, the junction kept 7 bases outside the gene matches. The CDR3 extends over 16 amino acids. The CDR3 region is CASSVRAGALTDTQYF. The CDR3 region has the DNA TGTGCCAGCAGCGTACGAGCGGGAGCCTTAACAGATACGCAGTATTTT. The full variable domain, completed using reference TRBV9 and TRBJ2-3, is DSGVTQTPKHLITATGQRVTLRCSPRSGDLSVYWYQQSLDQGLQFLIQYYNGEERAKGNILERFSAQQFPDLHSELNLSSLELGDSALYFCASSVRAGALTDTQYFGPGTRLTVL.

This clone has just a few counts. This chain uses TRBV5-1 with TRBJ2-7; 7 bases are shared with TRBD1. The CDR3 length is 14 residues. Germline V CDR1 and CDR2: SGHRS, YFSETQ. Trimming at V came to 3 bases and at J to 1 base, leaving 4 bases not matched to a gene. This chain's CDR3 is CASSYGDRSYEQYF. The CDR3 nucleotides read TGCGCCAGCAGCTATGGGGACAGATCCTACGAGCAGTACTTC.

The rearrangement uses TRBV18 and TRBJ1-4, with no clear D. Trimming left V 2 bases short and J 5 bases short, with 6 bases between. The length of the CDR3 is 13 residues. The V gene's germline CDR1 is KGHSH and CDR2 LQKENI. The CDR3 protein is CASSPGQNEKLFF. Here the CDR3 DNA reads TGTGCCAGCTCACCAGGGCAAAATGAAAAACTGTTTTTT.

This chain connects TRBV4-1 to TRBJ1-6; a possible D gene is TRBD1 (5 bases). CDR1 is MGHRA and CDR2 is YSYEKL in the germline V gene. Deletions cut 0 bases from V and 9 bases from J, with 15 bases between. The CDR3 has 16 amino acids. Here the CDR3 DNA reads TGCGCCAGCAGCCAAGACGTCCGGGCGGGGCCTTCACCCCTCCACTTT. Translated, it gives CASSQDVRAGPSPLHF.

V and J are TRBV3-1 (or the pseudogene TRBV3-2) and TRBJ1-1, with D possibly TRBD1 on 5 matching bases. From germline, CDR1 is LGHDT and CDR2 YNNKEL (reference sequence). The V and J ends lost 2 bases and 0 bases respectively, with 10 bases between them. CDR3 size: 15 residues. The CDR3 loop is CASSQSGIMNTEAFF. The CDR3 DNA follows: TGTGCCAGCAGCCAATCAGGGATCATGAACACTGAAGCTTTCTTT.

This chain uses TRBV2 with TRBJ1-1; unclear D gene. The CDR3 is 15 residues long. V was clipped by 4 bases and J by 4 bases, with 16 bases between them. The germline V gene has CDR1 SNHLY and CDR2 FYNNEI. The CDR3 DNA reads TGTGCCAGCAGTGCGACACCCGGGGTGAGCACTGAAGCTTTCTTT. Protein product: CASSATPGVSTEAFF.

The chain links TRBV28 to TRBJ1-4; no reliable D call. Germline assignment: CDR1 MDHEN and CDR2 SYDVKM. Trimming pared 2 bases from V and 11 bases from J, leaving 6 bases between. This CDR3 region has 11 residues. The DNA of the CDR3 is TGTGCCAGCAGTTTAGATCGGAAACTGTTTTTT. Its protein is CASSLDRKLFF.

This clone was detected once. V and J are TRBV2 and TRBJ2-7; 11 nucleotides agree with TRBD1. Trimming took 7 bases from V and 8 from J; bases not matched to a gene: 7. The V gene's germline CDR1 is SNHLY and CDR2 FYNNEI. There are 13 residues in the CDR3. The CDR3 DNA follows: TGTGCCAGCACGCCAGGACAGGGGGCAAAGCAGTACTTC. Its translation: CASTPGQGAKQYF.

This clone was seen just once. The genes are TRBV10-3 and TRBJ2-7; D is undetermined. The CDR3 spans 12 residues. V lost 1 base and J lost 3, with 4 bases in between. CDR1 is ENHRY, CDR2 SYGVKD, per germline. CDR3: CAISEYSYEQYF. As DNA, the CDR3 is TGTGCCATCAGTGAGTACAGCTACGAGCAGTACTTC.

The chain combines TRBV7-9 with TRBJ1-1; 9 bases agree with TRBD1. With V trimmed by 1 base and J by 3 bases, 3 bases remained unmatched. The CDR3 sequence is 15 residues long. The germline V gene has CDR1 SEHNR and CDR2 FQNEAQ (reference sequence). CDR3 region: CASSLVTGGHTEAFF. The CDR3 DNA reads TGTGCCAGCAGCTTAGTTACAGGGGGCCACACTGAAGCTTTCTTT.

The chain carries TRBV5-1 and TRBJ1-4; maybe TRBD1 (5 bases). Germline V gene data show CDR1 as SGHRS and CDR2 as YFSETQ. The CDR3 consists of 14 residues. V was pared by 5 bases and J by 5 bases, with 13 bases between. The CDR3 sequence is CASSRGDTNEKLFF. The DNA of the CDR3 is TGCGCCAGCAGTAGGGGTGACACAAATGAAAAACTGTTTTTT. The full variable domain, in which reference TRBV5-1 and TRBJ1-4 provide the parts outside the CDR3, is KAGVTQTPRYLIKTRGQQVTLSCSPISGHRSVSWYQQTPGQGLQFLFEYFSETQRNKGNFPGRFSGRQFSNSRSEMNVSTLELGDSALYLCASSRGDTNEKLFFGSGTQLSVL.

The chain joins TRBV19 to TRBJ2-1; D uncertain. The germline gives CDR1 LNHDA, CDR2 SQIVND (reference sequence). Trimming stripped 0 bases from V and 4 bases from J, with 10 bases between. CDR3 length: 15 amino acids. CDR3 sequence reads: CASSIDRLEYNEQFF. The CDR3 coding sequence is TGTGCCAGTAGTATAGATCGGCTAGAGTACAATGAGCAGTTCTTC.

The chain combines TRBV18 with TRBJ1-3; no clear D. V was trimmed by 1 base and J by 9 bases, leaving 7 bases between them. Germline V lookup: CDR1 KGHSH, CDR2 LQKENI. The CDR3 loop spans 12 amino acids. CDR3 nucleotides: TGTGCCAGCTCACCACAAAGCGGCACCATATATTTT. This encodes CASSPQSGTIYF.

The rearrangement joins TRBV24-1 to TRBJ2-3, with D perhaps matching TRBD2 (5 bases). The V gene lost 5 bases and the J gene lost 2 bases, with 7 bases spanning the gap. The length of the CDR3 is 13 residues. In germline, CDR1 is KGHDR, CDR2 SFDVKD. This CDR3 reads CATSGRITDTQYF. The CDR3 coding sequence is TGTGCCACCAGTGGGAGGATCACAGATACGCAGTATTTT.